The 23 T cell receptor beta chains in this list originate from one sample, sequenced in a study of vaccination and CD4 T cells after COVID-19. Cultured CD4+ T cells had their DNA profiled by the Oncomine TCR Beta short-read assay. One entry per CDR3 protein results from TCRdb running MiXCR on the PCR reads. The profile shows more than 25,000 distinct CDR3 sequences, 62% of them singletons. Treatment given: 10-day PBMC culture with coronavirus spike peptide pools or control peptides (ViraFEST assay). These receptors lack a known antigen. The input for sequencing was CD4+ T cells from blood, cultured in vitro, taken after SARS-CoV-2 vaccination. These receptor sequences come from a human donor who received a COVID-19 vaccine.

The J gene is TRBJ1-2, the V gene TRBV7-9; possibly TRBD1 for D (5 bases). Germline CDR1 is SEHNR and CDR2 is FQNEAQ (reference sequence). V shed 4 bases and J shed 8 bases, with 17 bases lying between them. This CDR3 is built from 14 residues. DNA for the CDR3: TGTGCCAGCAGCTCCCAAAATGGGAGGGGCGGCTACACCTTC. Its protein product is CASSSQNGRGGYTF.

The gene calls are TRBV30 and TRBJ2-7; D is possibly TRBD1 (6 bases). V was shortened by 4 bases and J by 2 bases, with 9 bases between the two germline ends. The CDR3 spans 12 residues. Per germline, CDR1 GTSNPN and CDR2 SVGIG (reference sequence). The CDR3 nucleotides are TGTGCCTGGACAGGACAGCCCTACGAGCAGTACTTC. Translated, it gives CAWTGQPYEQYF.

The rearrangement joins TRBV7-9 to TRBJ2-4, with 9 bases identical to TRBD2. Germline CDR1 is SEHNR and CDR2 is FQNEAQ (reference sequence). V lost 3 bases to trimming and J lost 5 bases; unmatched junction nucleotides: 17. This CDR3 is 19 amino acids long. CDR3 amino acids: CASSFGPGTSFLRQNIQYF. The CDR3 region has the DNA TGTGCCAGCAGCTTTGGTCCCGGGACTAGCTTTCTCCGCCAAAACATTCAGTACTTC.

The chain combines TRBV6-1 with TRBJ2-2; TRBD2 aligns across 11 bases. V was pared by 3 bases and J by 2 bases, with 11 bases of the junction left unmatched. The CDR3 is 19 amino acids. In germline, CDR1 is MNHNS, CDR2 SASEGT. The CDR3 DNA reads TGTGCCAGCAGTGATAAATGGAAAGGACTAGCGGGCAACACCGGGGAGCTGTTTTTT. It specifies CASSDKWKGLAGNTGELFF.

The chain joins TRBV20-1 to TRBJ2-7, with 7 positions matching TRBD2. Germline V gene data show CDR1 as DFQATT and CDR2 as SNEGSKA (reference sequence). This CDR3 comprises 14 residues. The trim removed 5 bases at V and 2 bases at J, leaving 9 bases unmatched. The CDR3 sequence is CSALPTSVPYEQYF. The CDR3 nucleotides read TGCAGTGCTCTCCCAACTAGCGTCCCCTACGAGCAGTACTTC.

The chain is built from TRBV19 and TRBJ1-1, with TRBD1 matching 8 bases. The CDR3 consists of 13 residues. CDR1 and CDR2 from the germline V gene are LNHDA and SQIVND (reference sequence). Trimming cost V 5 bases and J 2 bases; bases outside gene matches: 1. The CDR3 DNA sequence: TGTGCCAGTAGTGGACAGGGAAACACTGAAGCTTTCTTT. Its protein is CASSGQGNTEAFF.

The gene calls are TRBV19 and TRBJ2-3, with D uncertain. The CDR3 is 15 residues long. Germline CDR1 reads LNHDA; CDR2 reads SQIVND (reference sequence). V was pared by 3 bases and J by 1 base, with 11 bases between. CDR3 DNA sequence: TGTGCCAGTAGTATCAGGCGAATTCGCACAGATACGCAGTATTTT. Its protein is CASSIRRIRTDTQYF.

The gene calls are TRBV6-1 and TRBJ1-1; TRBD1 matches 8 bases. The germline gives CDR1 MNHNS, CDR2 SASEGT. This CDR3 has 14 residues. With V trimmed by 6 bases and J by 4 bases, 7 bases remained unmatched. The CDR3 bases are TGTGCCAGCAGACTACAGGGGGTGGGCACTGAAGCTTTCTTT. As protein: CASRLQGVGTEAFF.

This chain links TRBV27 with TRBJ2-7, with TRBD2 matching over 7 bases. Germline assignment: CDR1 MNHEY and CDR2 SMNVEV (reference sequence). The J segment lost 2 bases and the V segment lost 3 bases, leaving 7 bases of the junction unmatched. This CDR3 contains 15 residues. The DNA of the CDR3 is TGTGCCAGCAGTTTTCTGCGGGGGTCCCCCTACGAGCAGTACTTC. This sequence encodes CASSFLRGSPYEQYF.

In this sample, this clonotype turned up a few times. This sequence joins TRBV5-4 and TRBJ2-3; 10 bases are shared with TRBD2. Germline CDR1 reads SGHNT; CDR2 reads YYREEE (reference sequence). The CDR3 consists of 15 residues. J lost 0 bases, V lost 5 bases, and 3 bases had no gene match. The CDR3 is CASSPSGGSTDTQYF. CDR3 nucleotide sequence: TGTGCCAGCAGTCCTAGCGGGGGCAGCACAGATACGCAGTATTTT. Combining the CDR3 with reference TRBV5-4 and TRBJ2-3 gives the whole variable domain ETGVTQSPTHLIKTRGQQVTLRCSSQSGHNTVSWYQQALGQGPQFIFQYYREEENGRGNFPPRFSGLQFPNYSSELNVNALELDDSALYLCASSPSGGSTDTQYFGPGTRLTVL.

The J gene is TRBJ2-1, the V gene TRBV27, with TRBD2 matching over 11 bases. The J segment lost 6 bases and the V segment lost 5 bases, leaving 9 bases of the junction unmatched. The CDR3 length is 16 residues. Germline CDR1 and CDR2: MNHEY and SMNVEV (reference sequence). The CDR3 protein is CASSPFGSGGANEQFF. CDR3 nucleotide sequence: TGTGCCAGCAGTCCCTTTGGTAGCGGGGGGGCCAATGAGCAGTTCTTC.

This clonotype showed up just a few times. CDR3 sequence: CASSLDRGMPGTQYF. The DNA for the CDR3 is TGTGCCAGCAGTTTAGACAGGGGGATGCCAGGGACCCAGTACTTC. The chain joins TRBV6-5 to TRBJ2-5; 9 positions agree with TRBD1. Germline V gives CDR1 MNHEY, CDR2 SVGAGI. This CDR3 comprises 15 residues. V lost 4 bases, J lost 7 bases, and 10 bases stayed unmatched.

This chain uses TRBV19 with TRBJ2-1; unclear D gene. In germline, CDR1 is LNHDA, CDR2 SQIVND (reference sequence). The CDR3 loop spans 13 amino acids. Trimming took off 1 base at V and 6 bases at J, with 7 bases between the two ends. The CDR3 DNA reads as TGTGCCAGTAGTATAGGAAGGGTCAATGAGCAGTTCTTC. It is translated as CASSIGRVNEQFF.

This clonotype was found a few times. J is TRBJ2-7 and V is TRBV6-1, with 9 bases fitting TRBD1. This CDR3 region has 14 residues. J gave up 4 bases and V 4 bases, and 5 bases lay outside the gene matches. Germline V gene data show CDR1 as MNHNS and CDR2 as SASEGT. The CDR3 protein is CASSGDRGSYEQYF. Here the CDR3 DNA reads TGTGCCAGCAGTGGAGACAGGGGGTCGTACGAGCAGTACTTC.

The chain combines TRBV7-2 with TRBJ1-1; D gene unclear. Germline V gene sequence: CDR1 SGHTA, CDR2 FQGNSA. The CDR3 contains 14 residues. Trimming cost V 3 bases and J 10 bases, with 18 bases left between them. This chain's CDR3 is CASSFETSLQRAFF. DNA of the CDR3: TGTGCCAGCAGCTTCGAAACCTCTCTACAGAGAGCTTTCTTT.

This chain uses TRBV10-1 with TRBJ2-1, with 9 bases that match TRBD1. The CDR3 sequence is 17 residues long. Germline V gene sequence: CDR1 WNHNN, CDR2 SYGVQD (reference sequence). The ends lost 0 bases at V and 3 bases at J; junction bases unmatched: 6. The CDR3 sequence: CASSESRPGQGYNEQFF. CDR3 sequence (DNA): TGCGCCAGCAGTGAGTCGCGACCGGGACAGGGCTACAATGAGCAGTTCTTC.

The rearrangement links TRBV25-1 to TRBJ2-1; 11 bases fit TRBD2. This CDR3 is built from 14 residues. Losses at the gene ends were 1 base for V and 12 bases for J; bases not matched to a gene: 5. Germline values: CDR1 MGHDK, CDR2 SYGVNS. CDR3 nucleotides: TGTGCCAGCAGTGAATCCTTAGCGGGGGGGCCGCAGTTCTTC. This encodes CASSESLAGGPQFF.

The chain employs TRBV15 and TRBJ2-5; tentatively, D is TRBD1 or TRBD2 (5 bases each). Germline CDR1 reads LNHNV; CDR2 reads YYDKDF (reference sequence). Trimming shortened V by 1 base and J by 3 bases, and 6 bases separated the two germline ends. The CDR3 has 13 amino acids. The CDR3 loop reads CATSRVGEETQYF. The CDR3 nucleotides are TGTGCCACCAGCAGAGTGGGGGAAGAGACCCAGTACTTC.

The count of this clonotype is one. This rearrangement joins TRBV11-3 to TRBJ1-1, with 9 bases lining up with TRBD1. Losses at the gene ends were 1 base for V and 6 bases for J; bases not matched to a gene: 9. This CDR3 is built from 16 residues. Germline CDR1 is SGHNT and CDR2 is YENEEA. The CDR3 DNA reads as TGTGCCAGCAGCTTAGCCCCCGACAGGGGGTCCGCTGAAGCTTTCTTT. Translated, it gives CASSLAPDRGSAEAFF. Full variable domain (rest looked up from reference TRBV11-3 and TRBJ1-1): EAGVVQSPRYKIIEKKQPVAFWCNPISGHNTLYWYLQNLGQGPELLIRYENEEAVDDSQLPKDRFSAERLKGVDSTLKIQPAELGDSAVYLCASSLAPDRGSAEAFFGQGTRLTVV.

This clonotype was detected a few times. The J gene is TRBJ1-2, the V gene TRBV7-3; D is uncertain. From germline, CDR1 is SGHTA and CDR2 FQGTGA. There are 15 residues in the CDR3. Trimming left V 2 bases short and J 1 base short, with 11 bases between. The CDR3 region is CASSLLAGSNYGYTF. The CDR3 nucleotides read TGTGCCAGCAGCTTACTGGCAGGCAGTAACTATGGCTACACCTTC.

V usage is TRBV30 and J usage is TRBJ1-5; D ambiguous. The V end was cut by 1 base, the J end by 0 bases, with 4 bases between. The CDR3 sequence is 13 residues long. Germline V gene sequence: CDR1 GTSNPN, CDR2 SVGIG (reference sequence). CDR3 sequence reads: CAWSADSNQPQHF. Written as DNA, the CDR3 is TGTGCCTGGAGTGCGGATAGCAATCAGCCCCAGCATTTT.

The genes are TRBV21-1 and TRBJ2-1; the D call TRBD2 from the table was never checked on the DNA. TRBV21-1 represents a pseudogene. This CDR3 comprises 18 residues. The CDR3 region has the DNA TGTGCCAGCAGCAAATCGAAGGATAGCGGGGGGATCCTCAATGAGCAGTTCTTC. Protein: CASSKSKDSGGILNEQFF.

V is TRBV20-1 and J is TRBJ2-3; D might be TRBD2 (5 bases). CDR1 is DFQATT, CDR2 SNEGSKA, per germline (reference sequence). The CDR3 runs to 15 residues. The CDR3, as DNA: TGCAGCGCGATTTGGGGAGACGGTAGCACAGATACGCAGTATTTT. Amino acids: CSAIWGDGSTDTQYF.